One sample yielded the 8 T cell receptor beta chains listed below, sequenced in a study of blood T cell repertoires in COVID-19. Measured with immunoSEQ multiplex PCR; TCRdb has only the in-frame clones, and not every one. The repertoire holds around 350,000 clones, with 85% to 90% as singletons. The material sequenced was peripheral blood. The source of these receptors is a human donor in a cohort sampled during active COVID-19.

This chain connects TRBV5-1 to TRBJ2-1, with TRBD1 identical over 8 bases. The CDR3 sequence is 16 residues long. V shed 3 bases and J 7 bases; nucleotides not matched to a gene: 12. Germline CDR1 is SGHRS and CDR2 is YFSETQ. This chain's CDR3 is CASSYDPGQAFNEQFF. The CDR3 coding sequence is TGCGCCAGCAGCTATGACCCGGGACAGGCCTTTAATGAGCAGTTCTTC.

The V and J genes are TRBV5-1 and TRBJ2-2, with D possibly matching TRBD1 (5 bases). The CDR3 covers 14 residues. Trimming stripped 0 bases from V and 4 bases from J, with 7 bases between. Germline CDR1 and CDR2: SGHRS and YFSETQ. This CDR3 reads CASSLAGFTGELFF. CDR3 bases: TGCGCCAGCAGCTTGGCAGGGTTCACCGGGGAGCTGTTTTTT.

The gene calls are TRBV20-1 and TRBJ1-5, with 8 bases matching TRBD1. Germline trimming cut 3 bases from V and 2 bases from J; bases unmatched to any gene: 9. Germline lookup yields CDR1 DFQATT and CDR2 SNEGSKA (reference sequence). This CDR3 is 16 amino acids long. CDR3 protein: CSASHQGAKGNQPQHF. The CDR3 bases are TGCAGTGCTAGTCACCAGGGGGCAAAGGGCAATCAGCCCCAGCATTTT.

The CDR3 here is CASSPNGLAGLGETQYF. The CDR3 DNA follows: TGTGCCAGCAGCCCTAACGGACTAGCGGGGCTTGGGGAGACCCAGTACTTC. The chain uses TRBV5-4 and TRBJ2-5; 12 bases map to TRBD2. This CDR3 has 17 residues. Germline loops: CDR1 SGHNT, CDR2 YYREEE (reference sequence). Trimming at V came to 4 bases and at J to 5 bases, leaving 12 bases not matched to a gene.

The chain couples TRBV7-3 to TRBJ1-1, with TRBD1 matching 9 bases. CDR1 is SGHTA, CDR2 FQGTGA, per germline. The junction had 8 bases not matched to a gene; V was cut back by 1 base and J by 5 bases. The CDR3 runs to 16 residues. The CDR3: CASSLSPGQGGTEAFF. CDR3 in DNA: TGTGCCAGCAGCTTAAGCCCGGGACAGGGAGGAACTGAAGCTTTCTTT.

The chain links TRBV24-1 to TRBJ1-2; 8 bases agree with TRBD1. This CDR3 region has 14 residues. Germline V CDR1 and CDR2: KGHDR, SFDVKD. Trimming cost V 3 bases and J 7 bases; bases outside gene matches: 6. The CDR3 spells CATSDEQGVVGYTF. The CDR3 coding sequence is TGTGCCACCAGTGATGAACAGGGGGTGGTTGGCTACACCTTC.

The chain has TRBV9 and TRBJ2-2; 11 bases line up with TRBD1. This CDR3 is built from 16 residues. Losses at the gene ends were 3 bases for V and 3 bases for J; bases not matched to a gene: 4. Germline assignment: CDR1 SGDLS and CDR2 YYNGEE. The CDR3 protein is CASSADRGRDTGELFF. CDR3 sequence (DNA): TGTGCCAGCAGCGCGGACAGGGGGCGCGACACCGGGGAGCTGTTTTTT.

The chain is built from TRBV4-2 and TRBJ1-1; no clear D. Trimming took off 0 bases at V and 0 bases at J, with 11 bases between the two ends. The CDR3 runs 16 residues. Germline lookup yields CDR1 LGHNA and CDR2 YNFKEQ. The CDR3 region has the DNA TGTGCCAGCAGCCAAGATTGGAGACGGATGAACACTGAAGCTTTCTTT. It codes for CASSQDWRRMNTEAFF.